This T cell receptor beta chain was identified in a study of cytomegalovirus exposure and HLA in healthy donors. Turning to this clone: Its matching antigen is unknown.

Study-level findings and limits: While the bulk of TCR sequences proved rare, some public TCRs turned up in many donors. A later look showed TCR association rates differing by HLA locus, highest for DRB1 and lowest for HLA-C.

The PCR contained 60 Vbeta and 13 Jbeta primers. Here immunoSEQ multiplex PCR was the method, and the copy in TCRdb shows in-frame clones only, minus some. The profile covers about 150,000 clones, with about 71% appearing a single time and 2.1% taken by the ten largest. J lost 4 bases, V lost 2 bases, and 13 bases had no gene match. The CDR3 sequence is 19 residues long. The germline V gene has CDR1 SEHNR and CDR2 FQNEAQ (reference sequence). The gene calls are TRBV7-9 and TRBJ2-1; 11 bases line up with TRBD2. Input material: PBMCs. The source of this sequence is a woman in her fifties or sixties in good health and CMV-seropositive. CDR3 protein: CASSLPGTSGGNRYNEQFF. The CDR3 DNA reads as TGTGCCAGCAGCTTACCCGGGACTAGCGGAGGGAATAGATACAATGAGCAGTTCTTC.